This T cell receptor (beta chain) derives from a study of cytomegalovirus exposure and HLA in healthy donors. Sequencing was performed with immunoSEQ multiplex PCR; in TCRdb, only in-frame clones are kept and a portion is missing. Among about 220,000 clones listed, approximately 87% were seen once. With 5 bases clipped from V and 0 bases from J, the junction kept 7 bases outside the gene matches. Germline V gives CDR1 SEHNR, CDR2 FQNEAQ (reference sequence). The CDR3 runs to 16 residues. This receptor was obtained from a man aged 18 to 30 in good health and CMV-seronegative. Sequenced input: PBMCs. The V and J genes are TRBV7-9 and TRBJ2-3, with TRBD2 matching over 8 bases. The DNA of the CDR3 is TGTGCCAGCAGCGCCGGGACTAGGACTAGCACAGATACGCAGTATTTT. Amino acids: CASSAGTRTSTDTQYF.